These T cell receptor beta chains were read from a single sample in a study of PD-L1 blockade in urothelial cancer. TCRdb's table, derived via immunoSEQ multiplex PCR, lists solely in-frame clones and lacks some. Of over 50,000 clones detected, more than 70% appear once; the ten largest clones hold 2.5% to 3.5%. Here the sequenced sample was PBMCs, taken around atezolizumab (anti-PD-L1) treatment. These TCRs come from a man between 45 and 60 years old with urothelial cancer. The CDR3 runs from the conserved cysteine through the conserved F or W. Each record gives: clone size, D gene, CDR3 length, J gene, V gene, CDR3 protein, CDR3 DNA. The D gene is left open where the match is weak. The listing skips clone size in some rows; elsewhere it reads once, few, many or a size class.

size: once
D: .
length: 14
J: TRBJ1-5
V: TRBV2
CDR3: CASSGQDRNQPQHF
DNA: TGTGCCAGCAGTGGACAGGACCGCAATCAGCCCCAGCATTTT

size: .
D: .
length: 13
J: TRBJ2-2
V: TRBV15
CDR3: CATSNRVGGELFF
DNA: TGTGCCACCTCCAACAGGGTGGGCGGGGAGCTGTTTTTT

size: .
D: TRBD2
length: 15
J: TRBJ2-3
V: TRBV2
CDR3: CASSEAGGPTDTQYF
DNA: TGTGCCAGCAGTGAAGCGGGAGGGCCGACAGATACGCAGTATTTT

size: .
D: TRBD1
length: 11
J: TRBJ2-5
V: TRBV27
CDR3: CASHNRGTQYF
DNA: TGTGCCAGCCACAACAGGGGAACCCAGTACTTC

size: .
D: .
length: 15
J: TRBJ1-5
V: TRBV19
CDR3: CASSKGGYSNQPQHF
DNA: TGTGCCAGTAGTAAAGGGGGATATAGCAATCAGCCCCAGCATTTT

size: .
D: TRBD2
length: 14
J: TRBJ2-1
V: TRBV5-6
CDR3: CASSLGGGGFEQFF
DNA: TGTGCCAGCAGCTTGGGGGGCGGGGGGTTTGAGCAGTTCTTC

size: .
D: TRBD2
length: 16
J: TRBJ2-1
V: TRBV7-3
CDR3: CASSPAGGRSYNEQFF
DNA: TGTGCCAGCAGCCCCGCGGGCGGGAGGTCCTACAATGAGCAGTTCTTC

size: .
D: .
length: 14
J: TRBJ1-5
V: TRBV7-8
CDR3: CASSPCGVGQPQHF
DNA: TGTGCCAGCAGCCCATGCGGGGTCGGTCAGCCCCAGCATTTT

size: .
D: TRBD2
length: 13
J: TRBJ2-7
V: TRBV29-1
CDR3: CSAGGEEVYEQYF
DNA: TGCAGCGCCGGGGGGGAGGAGGTCTACGAGCAGTACTTC

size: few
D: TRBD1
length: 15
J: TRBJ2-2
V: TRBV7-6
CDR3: CASSRDRAVTGELFF
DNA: TGTGCCAGCAGCCGGGACAGGGCCGTCACCGGGGAGCTGTTTTTT

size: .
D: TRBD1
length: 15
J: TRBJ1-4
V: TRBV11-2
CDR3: CASSPTGTVNEKLFF
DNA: TGTGCCAGCAGCCCCACCGGGACAGTGAATGAAAAACTGTTTTTT

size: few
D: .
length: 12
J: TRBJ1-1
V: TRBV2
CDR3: CASILWGGWAFF
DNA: TGTGCCAGCATTCTTTGGGGGGGGTGGGCTTTCTTT

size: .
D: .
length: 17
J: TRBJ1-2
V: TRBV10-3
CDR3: CAISEPVRAGSNYGYTF
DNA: TGTGCCATCAGTGAGCCCGTCCGGGCAGGGTCCAACTATGGCTACACCTTC

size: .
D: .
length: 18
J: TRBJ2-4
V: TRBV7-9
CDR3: CASSYLSFKGVAKNIQYF
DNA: TGTGCCAGCAGCTACTTATCCTTTAAGGGAGTAGCCAAAAACATTCAGTACTTC

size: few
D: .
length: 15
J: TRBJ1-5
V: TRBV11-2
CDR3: CASSEDKDSNQPQHF
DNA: TGTGCCAGCAGCGAGGACAAAGATAGCAATCAGCCCCAGCATTTT

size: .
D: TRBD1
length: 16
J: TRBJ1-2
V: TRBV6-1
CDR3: CASSEAIRQGVYGYTF
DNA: TGTGCCAGCAGTGAAGCGATCCGACAGGGCGTGTATGGCTACACCTTC

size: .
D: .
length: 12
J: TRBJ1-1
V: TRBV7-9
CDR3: CASREEEAEAFF
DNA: TGTGCCAGCAGGGAAGAGGAGGCTGAAGCTTTCTTT

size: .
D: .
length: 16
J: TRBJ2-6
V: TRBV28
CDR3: CASIPRLGSGANVLTF
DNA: TGTGCCAGCATCCCGAGACTGGGCTCTGGGGCCAACGTCCTGACTTTC

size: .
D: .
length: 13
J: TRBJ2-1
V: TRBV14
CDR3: CASSQVWRGEQFF
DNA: TGTGCCAGCAGCCAAGTGTGGCGGGGTGAGCAGTTCTTC

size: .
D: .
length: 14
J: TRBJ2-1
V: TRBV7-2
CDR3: CASSQDTTRNEQFF
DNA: TGTGCCAGCAGCCAGGACACTACGCGGAATGAGCAGTTCTTC

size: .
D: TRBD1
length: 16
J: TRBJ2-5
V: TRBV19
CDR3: CASSTSNRGAGETQYF
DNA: TGTGCCAGTAGTACCTCAAACAGGGGAGCCGGGGAGACCCAGTACTTC

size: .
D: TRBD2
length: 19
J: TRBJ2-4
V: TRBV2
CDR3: CASSELNPLAGISRNIQYF
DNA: TGTGCCAGCAGTGAATTAAACCCTCTAGCGGGGATCTCTAGAAACATTCAGTACTTC